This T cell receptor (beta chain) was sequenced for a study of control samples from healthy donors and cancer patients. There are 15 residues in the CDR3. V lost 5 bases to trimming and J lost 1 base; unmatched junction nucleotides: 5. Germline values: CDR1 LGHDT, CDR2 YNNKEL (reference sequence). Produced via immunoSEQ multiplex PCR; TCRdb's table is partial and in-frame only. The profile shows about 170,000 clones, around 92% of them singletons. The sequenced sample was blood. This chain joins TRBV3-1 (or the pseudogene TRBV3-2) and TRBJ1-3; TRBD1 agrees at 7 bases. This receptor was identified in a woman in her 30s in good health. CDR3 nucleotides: TGTGCCAGCAGCTCCAACAGGGGATCTGGAAACACCATATATTTT. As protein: CASSSNRGSGNTIYF.